The clone carrying this T cell receptor beta chain has just a few counts. The sample is drawn from a study of blood T cell repertoires in COVID-19. The table came from immunoSEQ multiplex PCR; TCRdb's copy has only in-frame clones and leaves some out. In the table there are approximately 180,000 clones, approximately 86% of which are singletons. The CDR3 has 15 amino acids. The germline V gene has CDR1 SGHTA and CDR2 FQGNSA. The V and J ends lost 1 base and 5 bases, in that order; junction bases with no gene match: 4. This clonotype was obtained from an older woman with acute COVID-19. V and J are TRBV7-2 and TRBJ2-3; TRBD2 aligns across 9 bases. Material: PBMCs or T cells enriched from blood (not recorded which). The CDR3, as DNA: TGTGCCAGCAGCTTAGTCGTGACTAGCGGAGATACGCAGTATTTT. Amino acids: CASSLVVTSGDTQYF.